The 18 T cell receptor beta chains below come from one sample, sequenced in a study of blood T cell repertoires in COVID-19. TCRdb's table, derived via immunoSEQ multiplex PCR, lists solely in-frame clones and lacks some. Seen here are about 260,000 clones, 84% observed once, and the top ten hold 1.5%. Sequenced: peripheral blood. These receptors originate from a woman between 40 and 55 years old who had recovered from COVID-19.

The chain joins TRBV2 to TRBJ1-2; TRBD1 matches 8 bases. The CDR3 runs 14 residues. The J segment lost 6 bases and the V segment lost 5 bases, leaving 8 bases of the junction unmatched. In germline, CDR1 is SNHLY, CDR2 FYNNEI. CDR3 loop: CASSLGQGGDGYTF. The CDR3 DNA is TGTGCCAGCAGTCTTGGACAGGGAGGCGATGGCTACACCTTC.

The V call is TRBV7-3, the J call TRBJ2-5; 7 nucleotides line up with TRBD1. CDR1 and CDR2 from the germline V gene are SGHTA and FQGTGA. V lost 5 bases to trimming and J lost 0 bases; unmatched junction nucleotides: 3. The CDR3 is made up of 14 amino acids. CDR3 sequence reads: CASSPQGNQETQYF. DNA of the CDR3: TGTGCCAGCAGCCCACAGGGGAACCAAGAGACCCAGTACTTC.

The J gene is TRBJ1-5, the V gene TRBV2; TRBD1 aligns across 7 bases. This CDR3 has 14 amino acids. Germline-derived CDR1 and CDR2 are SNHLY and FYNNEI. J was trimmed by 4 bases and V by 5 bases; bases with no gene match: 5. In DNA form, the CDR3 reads TGTGCCAGCAGTCAGGACAGGATAAATCAGCCCCAGCATTTT. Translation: CASSQDRINQPQHF.

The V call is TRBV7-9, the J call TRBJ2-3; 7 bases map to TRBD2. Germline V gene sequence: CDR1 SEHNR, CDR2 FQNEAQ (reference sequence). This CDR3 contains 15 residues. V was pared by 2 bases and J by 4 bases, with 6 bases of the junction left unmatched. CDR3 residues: CASSLLAVRADTQYF. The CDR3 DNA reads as TGTGCCAGCAGCTTACTAGCGGTTCGGGCAGATACGCAGTATTTT.

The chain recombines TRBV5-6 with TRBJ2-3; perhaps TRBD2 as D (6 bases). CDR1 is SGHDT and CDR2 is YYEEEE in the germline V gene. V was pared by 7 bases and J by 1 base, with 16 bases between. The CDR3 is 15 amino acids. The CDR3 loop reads CASGRRGSRTDTQYF. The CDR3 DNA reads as TGTGCCAGCGGGCGGAGGGGATCTCGCACAGATACGCAGTATTTT. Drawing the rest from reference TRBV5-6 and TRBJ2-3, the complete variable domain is DAGVTQSPTHLIKTRGQQVTLRCSPKSGHDTVSWYQQALGQGPQFIFQYYEEEERQRGNFPDRFSGHQFPNYSSELNVNALLLGDSALYLCASGRRGSRTDTQYFGPGTRLTVL.

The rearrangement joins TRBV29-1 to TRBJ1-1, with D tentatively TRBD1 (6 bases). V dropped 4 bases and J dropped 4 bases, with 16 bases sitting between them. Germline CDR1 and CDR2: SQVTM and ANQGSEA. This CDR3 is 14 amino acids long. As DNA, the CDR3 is TGCAGCGTTGTAGGGGGACGGGCGAGCACTGAAGCTTTCTTT. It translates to CSVVGGRASTEAFF. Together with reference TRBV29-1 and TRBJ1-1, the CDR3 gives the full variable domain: SAVISQKPSRDICQRGTSLTIQCQVDSQVTMMFWYRQQPGQSLTLIATANQGSEATYESGFVIDKFPISRPNLTFSTLTVSNMSPEDSSIYLCSVVGGRASTEAFFGQGTRLTVV.

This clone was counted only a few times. The CDR3 here is CASSAIKQGRAYEQYF. The CDR3 DNA reads TGTGCCAGCAGCGCGATAAAACAGGGGAGAGCCTACGAGCAGTACTTC. J is TRBJ2-7 and V is TRBV11-2; 7 nucleotides match TRBD1. Germline loops: CDR1 SGHAT, CDR2 FQNNGV. CDR3 length: 16 residues. V shed 5 bases and J 2 bases; nucleotides not matched to a gene: 12.

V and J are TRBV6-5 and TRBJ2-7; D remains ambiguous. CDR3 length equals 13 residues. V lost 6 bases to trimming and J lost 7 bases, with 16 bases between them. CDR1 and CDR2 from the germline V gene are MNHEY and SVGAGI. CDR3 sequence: CASSPGGRAEQYF. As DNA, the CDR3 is TGTGCCAGCAGCCCGGGTGGTCGTGCGGAGCAGTACTTC.

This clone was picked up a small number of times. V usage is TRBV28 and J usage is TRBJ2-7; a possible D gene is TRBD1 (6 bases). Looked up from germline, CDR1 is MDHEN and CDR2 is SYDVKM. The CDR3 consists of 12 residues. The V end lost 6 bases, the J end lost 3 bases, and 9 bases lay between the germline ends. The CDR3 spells CASRSRGYEQYF. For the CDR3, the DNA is TGTGCCAGCAGATCCAGGGGCTACGAGCAGTACTTC.

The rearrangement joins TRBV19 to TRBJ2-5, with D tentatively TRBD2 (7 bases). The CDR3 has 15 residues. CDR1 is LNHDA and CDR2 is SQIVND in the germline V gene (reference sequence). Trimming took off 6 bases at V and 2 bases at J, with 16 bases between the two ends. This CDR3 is CASSPPGGRQETQYF. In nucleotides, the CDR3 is TGTGCCAGTAGCCCACCCGGGGGGCGGCAAGAGACCCAGTACTTC.

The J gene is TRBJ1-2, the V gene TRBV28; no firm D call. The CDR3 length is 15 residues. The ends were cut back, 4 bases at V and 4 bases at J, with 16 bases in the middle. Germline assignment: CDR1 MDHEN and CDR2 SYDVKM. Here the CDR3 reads CASSSELMSVYGYTF. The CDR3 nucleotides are TGTGCCAGCAGTTCCGAACTTATGTCCGTCTATGGCTACACCTTC.

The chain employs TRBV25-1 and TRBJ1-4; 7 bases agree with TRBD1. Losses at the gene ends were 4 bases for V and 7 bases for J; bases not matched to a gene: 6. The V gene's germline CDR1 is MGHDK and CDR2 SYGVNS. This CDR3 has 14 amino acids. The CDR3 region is CASSGDRFPEKLFF. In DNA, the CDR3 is TGTGCCAGCAGTGGGGACAGATTTCCTGAAAAACTGTTTTTT.

The CDR3 nucleotides read TGTGCCAGCTCATCGGGACAGGGGGTAAAGGGCGGGGAGCTGTTTTTT. Translated: CASSSGQGVKGGELFF. This chain connects TRBV28 to TRBJ2-2; TRBD1 matches at 11 bases. V dropped 8 bases and J dropped 7; count of bases not matched to a gene: 12. Germline assignment: CDR1 MDHEN and CDR2 SYDVKM. The CDR3 length is 16 residues. Full variable domain (rest looked up from reference TRBV28 and TRBJ2-2): DVKVTQSSRYLVKRTGEKVFLECVQDMDHENMFWYRQDPGLGLRLIYFSYDVKMKEKGDIPEGYSVSREKKERFSLILESASTNQTSMYLCASSSGQGVKGGELFFGEGSRLTVL.

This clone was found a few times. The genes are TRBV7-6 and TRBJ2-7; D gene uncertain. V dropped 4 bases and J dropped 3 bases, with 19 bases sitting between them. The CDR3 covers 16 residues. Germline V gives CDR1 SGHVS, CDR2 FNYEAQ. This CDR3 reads CASSSRSDGAYYEQYF. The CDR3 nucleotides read TGTGCCAGCAGCTCTAGGTCCGACGGAGCTTACTACGAGCAGTACTTC.

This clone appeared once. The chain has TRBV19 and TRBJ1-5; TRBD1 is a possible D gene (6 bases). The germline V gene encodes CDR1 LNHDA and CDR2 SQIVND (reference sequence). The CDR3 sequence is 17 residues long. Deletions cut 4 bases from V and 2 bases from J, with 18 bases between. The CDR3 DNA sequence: TGTGCCAGTAGTACAGGGGTGGGGGTAATCGGCAATCAGCCCCAGCATTTT. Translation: CASSTGVGVIGNQPQHF.

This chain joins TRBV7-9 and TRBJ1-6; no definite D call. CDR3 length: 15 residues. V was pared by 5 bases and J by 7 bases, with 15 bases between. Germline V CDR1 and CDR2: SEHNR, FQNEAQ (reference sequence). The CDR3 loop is CASSLGFRQNSPLHF. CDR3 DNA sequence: TGTGCCAGCAGCCTAGGGTTCCGACAAAATTCACCCCTCCACTTT. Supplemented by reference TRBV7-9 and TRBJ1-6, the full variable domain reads DTGVSQNPRHKITKRGQNVTFRCDPISEHNRLYWYRQTLGQGPEFLTYFQNEAQLEKSRLLSDRFSAERPKGSFSTLEIQRTEQGDSAMYLCASSLGFRQNSPLHFGNGTRLTVT.

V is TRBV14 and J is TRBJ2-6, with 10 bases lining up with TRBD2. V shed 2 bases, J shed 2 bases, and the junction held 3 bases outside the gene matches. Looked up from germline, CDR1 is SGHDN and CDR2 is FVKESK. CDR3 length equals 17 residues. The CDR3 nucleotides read TGTGCCAGCAGCCAACGGCTAGCGGGGGCTGGGGCCAACGTCCTGACTTTC. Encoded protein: CASSQRLAGAGANVLTF.

CDR3 DNA: TGTGCCAGCAGCCAGACAGGGGGCAGGGCTGAAGCTTTCTTT. Protein: CASSQTGGRAEAFF. The rearrangement joins TRBV3-1 (or the pseudogene TRBV3-2) to TRBJ1-1; 10 nucleotides align to TRBD1. The CDR3 extends over 14 amino acids. J gave up 6 bases and V 3 bases, and 4 bases lay outside the gene matches. The germline V gene encodes CDR1 LGHDT and CDR2 YNNKEL (reference sequence).